What follows is one T cell receptor beta chain and its context. The data belong to a study of blood T cell repertoires in COVID-19. This CDR3 contains 14 residues. Germline CDR1 MRHNA, CDR2 SNTAGT. Trimming shortened V by 0 bases and J by 4 bases, and 9 bases separated the two germline ends. Original analysis: Reference gene primer amplification yielded estimated nucleated cell counts. Repertoires were generated with immunoSEQ multiplex PCR, while TCRdb's copy carries only in-frame clones and drops some. V and J calls and clone size are as listed in that table; D and trimming were resolved from the DNA. The table has 140,000 to 150,000 clones, 84% seen once.

The chain employs TRBV6-4 and TRBJ1-2; D may be TRBD1 (5 bases). Sequencing was performed on PBMCs or T cells enriched from blood (not recorded which). The clonotype originates from a woman aged 45-65 years with acute COVID-19. For the CDR3, the DNA is TGTGCCAGCAGTGACTCTGGAGGGGCCTATGGCTACACCTTC. Protein: CASSDSGGAYGYTF.